Sequencing of this T cell receptor (beta chain) was carried out in a study of shared clonotypes between healthy human individuals. Produced via immunoSEQ multiplex PCR; TCRdb's table is partial and in-frame only. The table lists 1.4 million or so clones, approximately 98.5% of them singletons. The V and J ends lost 7 bases and 5 bases, in that order; junction bases with no gene match: 7. The CDR3 spans 12 residues. CDR1 SQVTM and CDR2 ANQGSEA come from the germline V gene. Sequencing used naive CD4+ T cells sorted from blood. Documented subset: CD45RA+ positively selected. This chain links TRBV29-1 with TRBJ2-5, with TRBD1 matching 7 bases. The clonotype was recovered from a man aged 30 to 39 in good health. DNA for the CDR3: TGCAGCGCCTACAGGGGAGCGGAGACCCAGTACTTC. Amino acids: CSAYRGAETQYF.